This T cell receptor (beta chain) is drawn from a study of early T cells in non-severe SARS-CoV-2 infection. Unique molecular identifiers tagged individual cDNA molecules. TCRdb re-derived calls from the 5' RACE reads in MiXCR, one entry per CDR3 protein. This table holds tens of thousands of distinct CDR3 sequences, roughly an eighth found once. CDR3 length equals 12 residues. The ends were cut back, 6 bases at V and 8 bases at J, with 13 bases in the middle. CDR1 and CDR2 from the germline V gene are ENHRY and SYGVKD. This clonotype was detected ten times or more. This TCR was sampled from an adult who was a healthcare worker with PCR-confirmed SARS-CoV-2 infection or an uninfected control (not recorded which). The rearrangement joins TRBV10-3 to TRBJ1-2; tentative D call: TRBD1 (6 bases). Sequencing used whole blood. CDR3: CAIRRGQGGYTF. The CDR3 bases are TGTGCCATCAGGAGGGGACAAGGAGGCTACACCTTC.